The source of this T cell receptor beta chain is a study of T cells in women clearing cervical HPV infection. Study results and limitations: Unknown T-cell numbers per sample may underlie the richness differences. Cases and controls were distinguished at AUC approximately 0.81 by richness and V genes.

CDR3 length: 14 residues. The germline V gene encodes CDR1 KGHSH and CDR2 LQKENI. Trimming cost V 3 bases and J 0 bases, with 5 bases left between them. As regards this clone: As yet, its antigen is unknown. The sequenced fragment ends 3 residues before the CDR3 boundary, so the rest is inferred from the germline J gene.

Average input was around 1,100 ng genomic DNA for immunoSEQ TCR beta CDR3 amplification. Sequencing used immunoSEQ multiplex PCR; TCRdb keeps in-frame clones, though not all of them. The table lists about 41,000 clones, with 7.6% in the top ten. Cervical HPV DNA detected by MY09/MY11 PCR, typed by dot-blot. The chain has TRBV18 and TRBJ2-2, with D unresolved. Specimen: blood buffy coat. The origin of this receptor is a woman aged 18 to 75 with a cervical HPV16 infection that either progressed to CIN3+ or cleared (not recorded which). The CDR3 bases that were read are TGTGCCAGCTCACCCCCAACGAACACCGGGGAG. Its protein is CASSPPTNTGE. The whole CDR3 protein is CASSPPTNTGELFF.